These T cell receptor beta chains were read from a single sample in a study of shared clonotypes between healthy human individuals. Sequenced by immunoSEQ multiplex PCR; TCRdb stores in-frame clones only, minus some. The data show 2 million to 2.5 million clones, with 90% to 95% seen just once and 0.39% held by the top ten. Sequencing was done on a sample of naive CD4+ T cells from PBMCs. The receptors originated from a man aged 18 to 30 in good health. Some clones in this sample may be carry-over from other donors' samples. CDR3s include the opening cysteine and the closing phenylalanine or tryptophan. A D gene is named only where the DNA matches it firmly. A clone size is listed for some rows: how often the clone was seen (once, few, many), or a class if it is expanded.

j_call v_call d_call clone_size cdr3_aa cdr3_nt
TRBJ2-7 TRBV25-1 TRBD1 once CASPATGGPYEQYF TGTGCCAGCCCCGCGACAGGGGGTCCCTACGAGCAGTACTTC
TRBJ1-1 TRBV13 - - CASSLTRRGVSTEAFF TGTGCCAGCAGCTTAACTAGGCGTGGGGTAAGCACTGAAGCTTTCTTT
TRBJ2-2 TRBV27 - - CASSLGTLRSGELFF TGTGCCAGCAGTTTGGGGACCCTACGGAGCGGGGAGCTGTTTTTT
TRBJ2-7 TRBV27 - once CASSSRGRAYEQYF TGTGCCAGCAGTTCCCGAGGGCGGGCGTACGAGCAGTACTTC
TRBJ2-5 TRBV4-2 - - CASSTRGLETQYF TGTGCCAGCAGCACCAGGGGCCTAGAGACCCAGTACTTC
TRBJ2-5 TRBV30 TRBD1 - CAWSVTGAEETQYF TGTGCCTGGAGTGTTACAGGGGCGGAAGAGACCCAGTACTTC
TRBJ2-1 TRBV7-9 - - CASSSDSGIGGEQFF TGTGCCAGCAGCTCAGACTCCGGGATAGGGGGTGAGCAGTTCTTC
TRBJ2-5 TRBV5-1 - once CANSLAGLETQYF TGCGCCAACAGCTTGGCAGGGCTGGAGACCCAGTACTTC
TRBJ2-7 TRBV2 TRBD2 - CALTHHQRNRGLGGAYEQYF TGTGCCCTTACCCACCATCAAAGGAACCGTGGTCTGGGGGGGGCCTACGAGCAGTACTTC
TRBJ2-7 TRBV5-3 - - CARSLWQGLPYEQYF TGTGCCAGAAGCTTGTGGCAGGGGCTCCCCTACGAGCAGTACTTC
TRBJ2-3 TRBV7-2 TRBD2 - CASSLASTSGGWDTQYF TGTGCCAGCAGCTTAGCTTCGACTAGCGGGGGATGGGATACGCAGTATTTT
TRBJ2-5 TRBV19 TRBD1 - CASSTLPGTGDRETQYF TGTGCCAGTAGTACCCTCCCCGGGACAGGGGACCGAGAGACCCAGTACTTC
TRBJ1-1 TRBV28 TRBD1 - CASSWGQTYTEAFF TGTGCCAGCTCCTGGGGACAGACCTACACTGAAGCTTTCTTT
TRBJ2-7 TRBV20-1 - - CSARAHEQYF TGCAGTGCTAGAGCCCACGAGCAGTACTTC
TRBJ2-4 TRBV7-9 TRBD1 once CASSLALSGQDIQYF TGTGCCAGCAGCCTCGCTCTCTCGGGACAGGACATTCAGTACTTC
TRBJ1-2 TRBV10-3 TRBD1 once CAISDLDRGGDGYTF TGTGCCATCAGTGACCTCGACAGGGGAGGGGATGGCTACACCTTC
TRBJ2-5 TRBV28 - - CASSFGGGWETQYF TGTGCCAGCAGTTTTGGGGGAGGATGGGAGACCCAGTACTTC
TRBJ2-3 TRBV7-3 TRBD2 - CASSLSPSGYTDTQYF TGTGCCAGCAGCTTAAGTCCTAGCGGATACACAGATACGCAGTATTTT
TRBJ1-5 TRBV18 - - CASSQGQSNQPQHF TGTGCCAGCTCACAAGGACAGAGCAATCAGCCCCAGCATTTT
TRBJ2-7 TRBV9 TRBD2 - CASTIGEGSIYEQYF TGTGCCAGCACAATTGGGGAGGGCTCCATCTACGAGCAGTACTTC
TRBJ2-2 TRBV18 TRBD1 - CASSPDRGNTGELFF TGTGCCAGCTCACCTGACAGGGGCAACACCGGGGAGCTGTTTTTT
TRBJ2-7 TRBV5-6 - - CASSLEGLGREGYEQYF TGTGCCAGCAGCTTGGAAGGTCTGGGAAGAGAAGGTTACGAGCAGTACTTC
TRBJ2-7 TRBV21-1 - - CASSPQQDRPTSYEQYF TGTGCCAGCAGCCCTCAACAGGACCGCCCTACTTCCTACGAGCAGTACTTC
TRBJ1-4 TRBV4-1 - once CASSQDGQYSNEKLFF TGCGCCAGCAGCCAAGATGGTCAGTACAGTAATGAAAAACTGTTTTTT
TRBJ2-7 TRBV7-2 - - CASSLRPLYEQYF TGTGCCAGCAGCTTGAGACCGCTCTACGAGCAGTACTTC
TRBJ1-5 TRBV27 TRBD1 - CASSLNRGSQPQHF TGTGCCAGCAGTTTGAACAGGGGAAGCCAGCCCCAGCATTTT
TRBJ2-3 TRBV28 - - CASNKGTSTDTQYF TGTGCCAGCAATAAGGGCACTAGCACAGATACGCAGTATTTT
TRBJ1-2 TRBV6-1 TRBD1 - CASSETGAGGFYGYTF TGTGCCAGCAGTGAAACGGGGGCAGGGGGCTTCTATGGCTACACCTTC
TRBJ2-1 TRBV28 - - CASSQAPGSYNEQFF TGTGCCAGCAGTCAAGCCCCGGGCTCCTACAATGAGCAGTTCTTC
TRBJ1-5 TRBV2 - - CASSEGGTQPQHF TGTGCCAGCAGTGAAGGGGGGACTCAGCCCCAGCATTTT
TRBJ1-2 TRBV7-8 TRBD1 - CASSLEFTGGIHGYTF TGTGCCAGCAGCTTAGAGTTCACAGGGGGAATCCATGGCTACACCTTC
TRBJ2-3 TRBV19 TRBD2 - CASSIGAGGDTDTQYF TGTGCCAGTAGTATAGGGGCGGGAGGGGACACAGATACGCAGTATTTT
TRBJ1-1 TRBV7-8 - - CASSPSVNTEAFF TGTGCCAGCAGCCCCTCAGTAAACACTGAAGCTTTCTTT
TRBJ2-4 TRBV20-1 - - CSARAANIQYF TGCAGTGCTAGAGCGGCGAACATTCAGTACTTC
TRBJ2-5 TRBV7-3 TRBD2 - CASSSGLAGPQETQYF TGTGCCAGCAGCTCCGGACTAGCGGGGCCCCAAGAGACCCAGTACTTC
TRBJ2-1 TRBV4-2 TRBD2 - CASSQEQRTSGGSFNEQFF TGTGCCAGCAGCCAAGAGCAACGGACTAGCGGGGGGAGCTTCAATGAGCAGTTCTTC
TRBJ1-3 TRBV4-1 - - CASSQQGSPGNTIYF TGCGCCAGCAGCCAACAGGGGAGTCCGGGAAACACCATATATTTT
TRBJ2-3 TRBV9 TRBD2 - CASSVGLAGGMVTDTQYF TGTGCCAGCAGCGTCGGACTAGCGGGAGGGATGGTAACAGATACGCAGTATTTT
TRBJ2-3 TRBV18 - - CASSPPSADTQYF TGTGCCAGCTCACCACCCTCTGCGGATACGCAGTATTTT
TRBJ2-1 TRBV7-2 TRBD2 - CASSSTFAGDHEQFF TGTGCCAGCAGCTCAACATTCGCGGGAGACCATGAGCAGTTCTTC
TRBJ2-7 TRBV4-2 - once CASSQDAWLAYEQYF TGTGCCAGCAGCCAAGATGCGTGGCTTGCCTACGAGCAGTACTTC
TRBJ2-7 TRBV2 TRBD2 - CASREGLAYEQYF TGTGCCAGCAGGGAAGGACTAGCCTACGAGCAGTACTTC
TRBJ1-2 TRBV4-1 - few CASSPGRANYGYTF TGCGCCAGCAGCCCTGGCCGTGCCAACTATGGCTACACCTTC
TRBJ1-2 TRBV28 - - CASSLSGSHYGYTF TGTGCCAGCAGCCTTTCGGGCAGTCACTATGGCTACACCTTC
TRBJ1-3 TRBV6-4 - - CASNIRAPTAGNTIYF TGTGCCAGCAACATCCGGGCCCCTACGGCTGGAAACACCATATATTTT
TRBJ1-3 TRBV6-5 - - CASSFGGPSGNTIYF TGTGCCAGCAGTTTTGGGGGCCCCTCTGGAAACACCATATATTTT
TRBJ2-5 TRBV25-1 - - CASSAGGHRETQYF TGTGCCAGCAGTGCCGGAGGGCACCGAGAGACCCAGTACTTC
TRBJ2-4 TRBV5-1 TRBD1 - CASSSDRGGIQYF TGCGCCAGCAGCTCGGACAGGGGAGGGATTCAGTACTTC
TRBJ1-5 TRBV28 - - CASRPGTSGGQPQHF TGTGCCAGCAGACCTGGGACATCGGGCGGTCAGCCCCAGCATTTT
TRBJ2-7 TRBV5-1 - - CASRAEEVGEQYF TGCGCCAGCAGAGCCGAGGAGGTCGGGGAGCAGTACTTC
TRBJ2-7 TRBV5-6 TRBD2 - CASSLVGGTSSYEQYF TGTGCCAGCAGCTTGGTGGGGGGGACTTCGTCCTACGAGCAGTACTTC
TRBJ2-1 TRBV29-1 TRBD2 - CSVVVAGARQQFF TGCAGCGTTGTCGTAGCGGGAGCCCGTCAGCAGTTCTTC
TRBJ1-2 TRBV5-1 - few CASSRRGGVDGYTF TGCGCCAGCAGCCGTCGTGGAGGGGTGGATGGCTACACCTTC
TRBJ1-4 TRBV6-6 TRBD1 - CASSYSTRGNEKLFF TGTGCCAGCAGTTACTCGACCAGGGGGAATGAAAAACTGTTTTTT
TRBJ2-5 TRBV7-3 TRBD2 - CASSFSTGLAGETQYF TGTGCCAGCAGCTTCTCGACAGGACTAGCGGGTGAGACCCAGTACTTC
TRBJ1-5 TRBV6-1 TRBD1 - CASGQEINQPQHF TGTGCCAGCGGACAGGAAATCAATCAGCCCCAGCATTTT
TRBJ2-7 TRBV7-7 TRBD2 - CASSIGLAPLGEQYF TGTGCCAGCAGCATCGGACTAGCGCCGTTGGGCGAGCAGTACTTC